Listed below are T cell receptor beta chains from one sample, sequenced in a study of shared clonotypes between healthy human individuals. The repertoire was sequenced with immunoSEQ multiplex PCR; TCRdb's copy has only in-frame clones and lacks some. The data contain millions of clones, roughly 94% of them seen just once; the ten biggest clones take up more than 0.1%. The specimen was naive CD4+ T cells sorted from blood. These receptors were collected from a young man in good health. Both conserved end residues are part of each CDR3. The D gene is left open where the match is weak. Some rows mark clone size as missing; the rest say once, few, many or name a class of expanded clone.

V	size	J	D	CDR3	DNA
TRBV28	many	TRBJ1-4	TRBD1	CASSQWTGEEKLFF	TGTGCCAGCAGCCAATGGACAGGGGAAGAAAAACTGTTTTTT
TRBV6-5	once	TRBJ2-7	.	CASRRNYEQYF	TGTGCCAGCCGGAGGAACTACGAGCAGTACTTC
TRBV5-1	.	TRBJ2-4	.	CASSLVTGVAKNIQYF	TGCGCCAGCAGCTTGGTGACTGGGGTAGCCAAAAACATTCAGTACTTC
TRBV4-3	.	TRBJ1-2	.	CASSQDVGQSQRYGYTF	TGCGCCAGCAGCCAAGATGTCGGCCAGTCCCAAAGATATGGCTACACCTTC
TRBV2	.	TRBJ1-2	.	CASSAQGLAGYTF	TGTGCCAGCAGCGCGCAGGGGCTCGCTGGCTACACCTTC
TRBV5-6	.	TRBJ2-1	TRBD2	CASSLTAGGKANNEQFF	TGTGCCAGCAGCTTGACAGCGGGGGGCAAAGCCAACAATGAGCAGTTCTTC
TRBV5-6	.	TRBJ2-3	TRBD2	CASSLASGRPGRTDTQYF	TGTGCCAGCAGCTTGGCTAGCGGGAGGCCTGGCCGCACAGATACGCAGTATTTT
TRBV29-1	.	TRBJ1-2	.	CSVGPAYGYGYTF	TGCAGCGTGGGACCAGCCTATGGCTATGGCTACACCTTC
TRBV11-3	.	TRBJ2-7	.	CASRKDLSPYEQYF	TGTGCCAGCCGAAAGGACTTATCTCCCTACGAGCAGTACTTC
TRBV6-5	once	TRBJ1-4	TRBD1	CASSTWTGEKLFF	TGTGCCAGCAGTACATGGACAGGGGAAAAACTGTTTTTT
TRBV5-1	.	TRBJ2-5	.	CASSLGQIQETQYF	TGCGCCAGCAGCTTAGGACAGATTCAAGAGACCCAGTACTTC
TRBV7-9	.	TRBJ1-2	TRBD1	CASTQEGASGYTF	TGTGCCAGCACTCAGGAGGGGGCGAGCGGCTACACCTTC
TRBV6-9	.	TRBJ2-5	TRBD1	CARRTGQETQYF	TGTGCCAGACGGACAGGGCAAGAGACCCAGTACTTC
TRBV6-5	.	TRBJ2-7	TRBD1	CASSRDRAEGEQYF	TGTGCCAGCAGTAGGGACAGGGCGGAGGGCGAGCAGTACTTC
TRBV4-1	.	TRBJ1-2	.	CASSLSMTEANYGYTF	TGCGCCAGCAGCCTATCGATGACAGAAGCTAACTATGGCTACACCTTC
TRBV5-1	.	TRBJ2-3	TRBD2	CASSRGEGLITDTQYF	TGCGCCAGCAGCCGGGGGGAAGGGCTAATCACAGATACGCAGTATTTT
TRBV5-4	once	TRBJ2-7	.	CASSLSVPGEQYF	TGTGCCAGCAGCTTGAGCGTACCTGGCGAGCAGTACTTC
TRBV5-1	.	TRBJ2-4	.	CASSLAKVIRRILAKNIQYF	TGCGCCAGCAGCTTGGCGAAGGTTATAAGGAGAATCCTAGCCAAAAACATTCAGTACTTC
TRBV7-9	.	TRBJ2-3	TRBD2	CASSFRRAGGTSTDTQYF	TGTGCCAGCAGCTTCCGGAGGGCGGGGGGAACTAGCACAGATACGCAGTATTTT
TRBV5-1	.	TRBJ2-3	TRBD1	CASSPQGADTDTQYF	TGCGCCAGCAGCCCTCAGGGGGCGGATACAGATACGCAGTATTTT
TRBV5-1	.	TRBJ1-4	TRBD1	CASSRQGTNEKLFF	TGCGCCAGCAGCCGACAGGGAACTAATGAAAAACTGTTTTTT
TRBV6-5	.	TRBJ1-1	.	CASSSQVPNTEAFF	TGTGCCAGCAGCTCTCAAGTTCCGAACACTGAAGCTTTCTTT
TRBV29-1	once	TRBJ1-1	TRBD1	CSVVPGGRENTEAFF	TGCAGCGTTGTCCCAGGGGGCCGGGAGAACACTGAAGCTTTCTTT
TRBV5-6	.	TRBJ2-3	TRBD2	CASSQPASGRADTQYF	TGTGCCAGCAGCCAACCGGCTAGCGGGAGGGCAGATACGCAGTATTTT
TRBV7-9	.	TRBJ2-7	TRBD1	CASSLAGTGNYEQYF	TGTGCCAGCAGCTTAGCCGGGACAGGGAACTACGAGCAGTACTTC
TRBV6-1	.	TRBJ2-2	TRBD1	CASSRGQVGTGELFF	TGTGCCAGCAGTCGGGGACAGGTCGGCACCGGGGAGCTGTTTTTT
TRBV14	once	TRBJ2-2	.	CASSPQVAGELFF	TGTGCCAGCAGCCCCCAGGTAGCCGGGGAGCTGTTTTTT
TRBV4-1	.	TRBJ2-2	TRBD2	CASSQELGLAGPGELFF	TGCGCCAGCAGCCAAGAGTTAGGACTAGCGGGCCCCGGGGAGCTGTTTTTT
TRBV5-4	.	TRBJ1-2	.	CASSDWTGNYGYTF	TGTGCCAGCAGCGACTGGACGGGGAACTATGGCTACACCTTC
TRBV7-9	.	TRBJ2-7	.	CASSFGVGLEQYF	TGTGCCAGCAGCTTCGGAGTAGGGCTTGAGCAGTACTTC
TRBV30	once	TRBJ1-4	.	CAWRARQATNEKLFF	TGTGCCTGGAGGGCTCGACAGGCAACTAATGAAAAACTGTTTTTT
TRBV2	.	TRBJ1-4	.	CASSAQVGAPEKLFF	TGTGCCAGCAGTGCCCAGGTGGGGGCGCCTGAAAAACTGTTTTTT
TRBV4-1	.	TRBJ1-2	TRBD1	CASSQAPGQGVYGYTF	TGCGCCAGCAGCCAAGCACCGGGACAGGGAGTCTATGGCTACACCTTC
TRBV29-1	once	TRBJ1-1	.	CSVGRWNTEAFF	TGCAGCGTCGGTCGGTGGAACACTGAAGCTTTCTTT
TRBV7-9	.	TRBJ1-2	TRBD1	CASSLDAGGVYGYTF	TGTGCCAGCAGCTTAGATGCAGGGGGCGTCTATGGCTACACCTTC
TRBV4-1	.	TRBJ1-2	.	CASSQPGIGLFTF	TGCGCCAGCAGCCAGCCGGGGATAGGGCTTTTCACCTTC
TRBV5-4	.	TRBJ2-2	TRBD2	CASSDPGLAGGGELFF	TGTGCCAGCAGCGATCCGGGACTAGCGGGAGGGGGGGAGCTGTTTTTT
TRBV5-1	many	TRBJ1-6	TRBD1	CASKLGQGNSPLHF	TGCGCCAGCAAGTTGGGACAGGGTAACTCACCCCTCCACTTT
TRBV6-5	.	TRBJ1-4	TRBD1	CASSYSGTGDEKLFF	TGTGCCAGCAGTTATTCCGGGACAGGGGATGAAAAACTGTTTTTT
TRBV2	.	TRBJ2-7	TRBD1	CASSESQGAYEQYF	TGTGCCAGCAGTGAATCCCAGGGGGCCTACGAGCAGTACTTC
TRBV5-1	.	TRBJ2-3	TRBD2	CASSLPGLAGTDTQYF	TGCGCCAGCAGCTTGCCCGGACTAGCGGGCACAGATACGCAGTATTTT
TRBV6-5	.	TRBJ1-3	.	CASSSLGSGNTIYF	TGTGCCAGCAGCTCCCTGGGGTCTGGAAACACCATATATTTT
TRBV11-2	.	TRBJ1-5	TRBD1	CASSLGHRGLGNQPQHF	TGTGCCAGCAGCTTAGGGCACAGGGGATTGGGCAATCAGCCCCAGCATTTT
TRBV30	.	TRBJ2-2	TRBD1	CAWRDRSTGELFF	TGTGCCTGGAGGGACAGGAGCACCGGGGAGCTGTTTTTT
TRBV11-2	.	TRBJ2-5	TRBD1	CASSPGGRETQYF	TGTGCCAGCAGCCCAGGGGGACGGGAGACCCAGTACTTC